This T cell receptor (beta chain) was documented in a study of OX40 agonist ivuxolimab in advanced cancers. Study overall: The patients' treatment was ivuxolimab, an agonistic anti-OX40 (CD134) antibody. Three patients, one with hepatocellular carcinoma and two with cutaneous melanoma, responded partially. Ivuxolimab doses were 0.01, 0.1, 0.3, 1.5, 3 or 10 mg/kg every 2 weeks. Whole-study findings and limits: Expanded peripheral T cell antigen specificity was not determined.

Details on this clone: Its antigen is unidentified.

Germline lookup yields CDR1 MNHNS and CDR2 SASEGT. The CDR3 runs to 15 residues. Trimming removed 6 bases at V and 6 bases at J, with 21 bases between. Assay: immunoSEQ multiplex PCR; the TCRdb copy retains only in-frame clones and omits some. The sample shows under 65,000 clones, about 88% of them seen only once. V usage is TRBV6-1 and J usage is TRBJ2-7, with a weak D call TRBD1 (6 bases). The starting material was CD4+ or CD8+ T cells sorted from blood, obtained in a trial of the OX40 agonist ivuxolimab. This clonotype was obtained from an adult with an advanced solid tumor such as melanoma, head and neck, liver or kidney cancer. CDR3 in DNA: TGTGCCAGCAGGAAGGGGGACCTCGCGGGCTTCGAGCAGTACTTC. This translates into CASRKGDLAGFEQYF.